The rows below give T cell receptor beta chains drawn from one sample of a study of cytomegalovirus exposure and HLA in healthy donors. Repertoires were generated with immunoSEQ multiplex PCR, while TCRdb's copy carries only in-frame clones and drops some. The sample comprises about 73,000 clones, roughly 95% of which are singletons, and 3.3% rests with the top ten. Sample: PBMCs. The receptor source for this set is a man between 18 and 29 years old in good health and CMV-seronegative. Each CDR3 is given with its conserved first and last residue. A D gene is named only where the DNA matches it firmly. A row's size may be missing; if present it is once, few, many or a size class.

j_call d_call clone_size v_call cdr3_nt cdr3_aa
TRBJ2-3 - once TRBV14 TGTGCCAGCGGTTACTCACAGGCGGATACGCAGTATTTT CASGYSQADTQYF
TRBJ2-3 - - TRBV15 TGTGCCACCAGCAGAGAGGGGGGTAGCACAGATACGCAGTATTTT CATSREGGSTDTQYF
TRBJ1-1 TRBD1 - TRBV4-1 TGCGCCAGCAGCCAACAAACCGGGACAGGAATTAACACTGAAGCTTTCTTT CASSQQTGTGINTEAFF
TRBJ1-1 - once TRBV6-1 TGTGCCAGCATCGGAGACACTGAAGCTTTCTTT CASIGDTEAFF
TRBJ2-5 TRBD2 - TRBV9 TGTGCCAGCAGCGTATTTGACGGGGGGCAAGAGACCCAGTACTTC CASSVFDGGQETQYF
TRBJ1-1 - - TRBV28 TGTGCCAGCAGTTTGAAACTGGGAACGGGGACTGAAGCTTTCTTT CASSLKLGTGTEAFF
TRBJ2-7 TRBD1 - TRBV30 TGTGCCTGCAGTACCGGGACAGGGGTCTACGAGCAGTACTTC CACSTGTGVYEQYF
TRBJ2-7 TRBD1 once TRBV6-5 TGTGCCAGCAGTCTCCGGGACAGGGCCTACGAGCAGTACTTC CASSLRDRAYEQYF
TRBJ2-1 TRBD2 - TRBV29-1 TGCAGCGTTGTGGGTACTAGCGGGGGGACCTACAATGAGCAGTTCTTC CSVVGTSGGTYNEQFF
TRBJ1-1 - once TRBV5-1 TGCGCCAGCCGAGCTGCCGGTGAACAGGGTGAAGCTTTCTTT CASRAAGEQGEAFF
TRBJ2-1 - - TRBV5-1 TGCGCCAGCAGCTTGGGTTCTCAGAATGAGCAGTTCTTC CASSLGSQNEQFF
TRBJ1-1 TRBD1 once TRBV30 TGTGCCTGGAGCAAAGGAAGGGGGCGCGTCACTGAAGCTTTCTTT CAWSKGRGRVTEAFF
TRBJ1-1 - - TRBV7-9 TGTGCCAGCAGCGGACTGATGAACACTGAAGCTTTCTTT CASSGLMNTEAFF
TRBJ2-3 - - TRBV27 TGTGCCAGCAGTCCATCCGGGACGGGGATAGGGGGTACGCAGTATTTT CASSPSGTGIGGTQYF
TRBJ1-3 - - TRBV5-1 TGCGCCAGCAGCTTGGCAGGGAACACCATATATTTT CASSLAGNTIYF
TRBJ2-5 TRBD1 - TRBV18 TGTGCCAGCTCACCTGGGACAGCTGAAGAGACCCAGTACTTC CASSPGTAEETQYF
TRBJ2-3 TRBD2 once TRBV7-3 TGTGCCAGCAGCTCCCGGACTAGCGGGGGGTTAGATACGCAGTATTTT CASSSRTSGGLDTQYF
TRBJ2-7 TRBD1 - TRBV27 TGTGCCAGCAGTTCACAGGGGAGTAGCGACGAGCAGTACTTC CASSSQGSSDEQYF
TRBJ2-3 TRBD2 - TRBV5-6 TGTGCCAGCAGCCTATGGAGCGGGGGGGTGATCGTAACAGATACGCAGTATTTT CASSLWSGGVIVTDTQYF
TRBJ1-1 TRBD1 - TRBV29-1 TGCAGCGTTGAGGTGCTCGGGACAGAGAACACTGAAGCTTTCTTT CSVEVLGTENTEAFF
TRBJ2-7 TRBD1 once TRBV27 TGTGCCAGCAGTGCAGGGGGCGCGATCTACGAGCAGTACTTC CASSAGGAIYEQYF
TRBJ1-1 - once TRBV25-1 TGTGCCAGCAGTGGCCCCACGGGACTTGGCACTGAAGCTTTCTTT CASSGPTGLGTEAFF
TRBJ2-7 - - TRBV30 TGTGCCTTTGACAGGCTCGCCTACGAGCAGTACTTC CAFDRLAYEQYF
TRBJ2-2 - - TRBV7-2 TGTGCCAGCAGCTTAGCGGGGAGGACCGGGGAGCTGTTTTTT CASSLAGRTGELFF
TRBJ2-3 TRBD2 - TRBV5-6 TGTGCCAGCAGCGCGCTGACTAGCGGCACCACAGATACGCAGTATTTT CASSALTSGTTDTQYF
TRBJ1-5 - - TRBV27 TGTGCCAGCAGTTTATCGGGGCAGAGTGGCAATCAGCCCCAGCATTTT CASSLSGQSGNQPQHF
TRBJ1-4 - - TRBV28 TGTGCCAGCGGGTGGACAGCTGAAAAACTGTTTTTT CASGWTAEKLFF
TRBJ2-1 TRBD2 - TRBV28 TGTGCCAGCAGAGGACTAGCGGATGGCGATGAGCAGTTCTTC CASRGLADGDEQFF
TRBJ1-1 TRBD1 - TRBV28 TGTGCCAGCAGTTTGGACAGGCCGGGACTCACTGAAGCTTTCTTT CASSLDRPGLTEAFF
TRBJ2-1 TRBD2 - TRBV30 TGTGCCTGGTCTAGCGGGGGAGGGGGCAATGAGCAGTTCTTC CAWSSGGGGNEQFF
TRBJ2-2 TRBD2 - TRBV28 TGTGCCAGCCGCCTCAGGACTAGCGGGGGTATCGGGGAGCTGTTTTTT CASRLRTSGGIGELFF
TRBJ2-7 TRBD1 - TRBV5-1 TGCGCCAGCAGCCCCCATGGGACAGAAGACTACGAGCAGTACTTC CASSPHGTEDYEQYF
TRBJ2-7 - - TRBV7-9 TGTGCCAGCAGCTTAGTCGGGGTCCTCTACGAGCAGTACTTC CASSLVGVLYEQYF
TRBJ1-6 TRBD1 - TRBV30 TGTGCCTGGAACCCGGGACAGGGGGTTTCACCCCTCCACTTT CAWNPGQGVSPLHF
TRBJ2-1 TRBD1 few TRBV29-1 TGCAGTGCCGAGAGGGACAGCTCCTACAATGAGCAGTTCTTC CSAERDSSYNEQFF
TRBJ2-1 - once TRBV19 TGTGCCAGTAGTAAGGGACGGGGGGCGTTATACAATGAGCAGTTCTTC CASSKGRGALYNEQFF
TRBJ2-2 TRBD1 - TRBV5-1 TGCGCCAGCAGCTCCGGACAGGGGGCGCGAAACACCGGGGAGCTGTTTTTT CASSSGQGARNTGELFF
TRBJ1-1 TRBD1 once TRBV7-2 TGTGCCAGCAGCTTCACAGGGGGCTCTGAAGCTTTCTTT CASSFTGGSEAFF
TRBJ2-5 - - TRBV28 TGTGCCAGCAGTTTAAGCAGGGAGACCCAGTACTTC CASSLSRETQYF
TRBJ1-4 TRBD1 - TRBV19 TGTGCCAGTAGTATGATGGGACAGCGTGCAACTAATGAAAAACTGTTTTTT CASSMMGQRATNEKLFF
TRBJ1-1 - - TRBV28 TGTGCCAGCACGAGCGGTGTGAACACTGAAGCTTTCTTT CASTSGVNTEAFF
TRBJ1-1 - once TRBV19 TGTGCCAGTAGGCCGGGAGGGCAGAACACTGAAGCTTTCTTT CASRPGGQNTEAFF
TRBJ1-5 - - TRBV4-3 TGCGCCAGCAGCCTCACAGGGATGGAGCAGCCCCAGCATTTT CASSLTGMEQPQHF
TRBJ1-2 TRBD1 - TRBV7-9 TGTGCCAGCAGCTTAGGACAGGGGGCCGGCTATGGCTACACCTTC CASSLGQGAGYGYTF
TRBJ1-2 - - TRBV11-1 TGTGCCAGCAGCTTAAGGGCCCCGGGGTCGAGCTACACCTTC CASSLRAPGSSYTF
TRBJ2-7 - - TRBV27 TGTGCCAGCAGCTTGAACCCCGGGACATTAAACGAGCAGTACTTC CASSLNPGTLNEQYF
TRBJ2-7 TRBD1 - TRBV6-6 TGTGCCAGCAGTCCGGACAGGGGGGTAACCTACGAGCAGTACTTC CASSPDRGVTYEQYF
TRBJ2-5 - - TRBV10-3 TGTGCCATCAGTGAACCTATATCAGAGACCCAGTACTTC CAISEPISETQYF
TRBJ2-3 TRBD2 - TRBV27 TGTGCCAGTAGCGGACTAGCCGACACAGATACGCAGTATTTT CASSGLADTDTQYF
TRBJ2-7 - - TRBV5-1 TGCGCCAGCAGCCTCCCCGAGGGGGTAGGAAACGAGCAGTACTTC CASSLPEGVGNEQYF
TRBJ2-5 - - TRBV7-8 TGTGCCAGCAGCCTCGTACAAGAGACCCAGTACTTC CASSLVQETQYF
TRBJ1-2 - - TRBV19 TGTGCCAGTAGTACAGGGGTTGGCTACACCTTC CASSTGVGYTF
TRBJ1-2 - - TRBV27 TGTGCCAGCTGTAGAAGAGGGGGCTATGGCTACACCTTC CASCRRGGYGYTF
TRBJ1-5 - - TRBV30 TGTGCCTGGAGTGGTCGACAGAACCAGCCCCAGCATTTT CAWSGRQNQPQHF